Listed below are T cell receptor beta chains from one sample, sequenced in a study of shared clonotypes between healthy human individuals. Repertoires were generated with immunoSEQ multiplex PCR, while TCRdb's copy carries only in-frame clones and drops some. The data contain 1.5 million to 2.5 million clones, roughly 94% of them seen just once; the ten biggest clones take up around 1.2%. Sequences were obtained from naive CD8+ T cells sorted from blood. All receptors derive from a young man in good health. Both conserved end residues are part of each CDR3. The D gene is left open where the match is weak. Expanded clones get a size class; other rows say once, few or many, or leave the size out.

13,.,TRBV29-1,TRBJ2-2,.,TGCAGCGTTTACGAGGCGAACACCGGGGAGCTGTTTTTT,CSVYEANTGELFF
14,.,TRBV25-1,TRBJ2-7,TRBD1,TGTGCCAGCAGTGAATGGACAGGGCTCGGCGAGCAGTACTTC,CASSEWTGLGEQYF
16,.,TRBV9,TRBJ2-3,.,TGTGCCAGCAGCCAGGGGTGGGCGGGAGTCACAGATACGCAGTATTTT,CASSQGWAGVTDTQYF
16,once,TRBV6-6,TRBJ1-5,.,TGTGCCAGCAGTTACGGGGGACCGGGTAGCAATCAGCCCCAGCATTTT,CASSYGGPGSNQPQHF
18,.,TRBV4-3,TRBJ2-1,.,TGCGCCAGCAGCCAAGATATTATAGGGACACTGACCTACAATGAGCAGTTCTTC,CASSQDIIGTLTYNEQFF
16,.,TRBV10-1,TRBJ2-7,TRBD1,TGCGCCAGCAGTCCCCTTACCGGGACAGAGGCCTACGAGCAGTACTTC,CASSPLTGTEAYEQYF
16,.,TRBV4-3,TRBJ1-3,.,TGCGCCAGCAGCCAGGATTTGCAGAGCTCTGGAAACACCATATATTTT,CASSQDLQSSGNTIYF
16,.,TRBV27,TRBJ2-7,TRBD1,TGTGCCAGCAGTCCTTCGGGGACAGGGAGGTCCTACGAGCAGTACTTC,CASSPSGTGRSYEQYF
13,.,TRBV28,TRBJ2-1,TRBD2,TGTGCCAGCAGTCCGACTAGCGGGGGGGAGCAGTTCTTC,CASSPTSGGEQFF
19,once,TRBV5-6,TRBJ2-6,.,TGTGCCAGCAGCTTGGTTTGGGCAGGCGCGAGCTCTGGGGCCAACGTCCTGACTTTC,CASSLVWAGASSGANVLTF
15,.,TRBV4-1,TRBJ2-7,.,TGCGCCAGCAGCCAAGAGAAGGGGGTCGCTTACGAGCAGTACTTC,CASSQEKGVAYEQYF
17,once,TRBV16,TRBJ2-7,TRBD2,TGTGCCAGCAGCCAATCGATGACTAGCGGGGCTCTCGACGAGCAGTACTTC,CASSQSMTSGALDEQYF
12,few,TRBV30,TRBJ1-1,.,TGTGCCTGGCTTGGTATGAACACTGAAGCTTTCTTT,CAWLGMNTEAFF
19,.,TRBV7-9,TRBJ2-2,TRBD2,TGTGCCAGCAGCACAATTCTAGCGGGAGGTCCGATAGGCACCGGGGAGCTGTTTTTT,CASSTILAGGPIGTGELFF
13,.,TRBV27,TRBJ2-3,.,TGTGCCAGCAGGCCGATCCGGGCAGATACGCAGTATTTT,CASRPIRADTQYF
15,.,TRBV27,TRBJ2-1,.,TGTGCCAGCAGTTTGTTACAGGGAGTAAACAATGAGCAGTTCTTC,CASSLLQGVNNEQFF
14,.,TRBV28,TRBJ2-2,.,TGTGCCAGCACCGGGACCGAGAACACCGGGGAGCTGTTTTTT,CASTGTENTGELFF
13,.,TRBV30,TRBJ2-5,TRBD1,TGTGCCTGGATCACAGGGGGCGGGGAGACCCAGTACTTC,CAWITGGGETQYF
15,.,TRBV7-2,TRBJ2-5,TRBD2,TGTGCCAGCAGCTTAGCCTTGACTAGCGGCGAGACCCAGTACTTC,CASSLALTSGETQYF
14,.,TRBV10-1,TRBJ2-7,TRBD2,TGCGCCAGCAGTTCGGGGGGAAAACGGAACGAGCAGTACTTC,CASSSGGKRNEQYF
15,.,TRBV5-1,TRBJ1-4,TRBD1,TGCGCCAGCAGCTTGAACAGGGGAGAGAGTGAAAAACTGTTTTTT,CASSLNRGESEKLFF
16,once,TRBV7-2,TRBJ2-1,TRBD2,TGTGCCAGCAGCTTCATCCCACTAGCGGGGCACAATGAGCAGTTCTTC,CASSFIPLAGHNEQFF
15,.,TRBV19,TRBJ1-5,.,TGTGCCAGTAGTAGGACACCTTATAGCAATCAGCCCCAGCATTTT,CASSRTPYSNQPQHF
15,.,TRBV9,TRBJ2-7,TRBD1,TGTGCCAGCAGCGTAGGGTTTGGGGGACAGAGCGAGCAGTACTTC,CASSVGFGGQSEQYF
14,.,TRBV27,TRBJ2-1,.,TGTGCCAGCAGTTTTCCGGGGGTCCACAATGAGCAGTTCTTC,CASSFPGVHNEQFF
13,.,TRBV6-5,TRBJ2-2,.,TGTGCCAGCTTTCAGCAGGGCACCGGGGAGCTGTTTTTT,CASFQQGTGELFF
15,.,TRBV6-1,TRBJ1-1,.,TGTGCCAGCAGGGTACTGAGGGACGCCCCCACTGAAGCTTTCTTT,CASRVLRDAPTEAFF
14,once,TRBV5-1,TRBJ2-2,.,TGCGCCAGCAGCTTGATAGTCCAAAACGGGGAGCTGTTTTTT,CASSLIVQNGELFF
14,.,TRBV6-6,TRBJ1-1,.,TGTGCCAGCAGCTATAGGACAGTGAACACTGAAGCTTTCTTT,CASSYRTVNTEAFF
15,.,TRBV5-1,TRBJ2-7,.,TGCGCCAGCAGCCCGGCCGGGGCAGGGTCCCACGAGCAGTACTTC,CASSPAGAGSHEQYF
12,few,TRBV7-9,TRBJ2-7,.,TGTGCCAGCAGCTTAGGCTCCTACGAGCAGTACTTC,CASSLGSYEQYF
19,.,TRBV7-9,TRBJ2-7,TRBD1,TGTGCCAGCAGCTTAGCCGGGACAGAAACTTTCCTGGGCTCCTACGAGCAGTACTTC,CASSLAGTETFLGSYEQYF
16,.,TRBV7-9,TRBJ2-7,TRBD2,TGTGCCAGCAGCCCGCACCTGGGACTAGCGGGAGAAGAGCAGTACTTC,CASSPHLGLAGEEQYF
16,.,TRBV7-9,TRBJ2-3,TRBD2,TGTGCCAGCAGCTTAGTTCTGGGAGGGAGCACAGATACGCAGTATTTT,CASSLVLGGSTDTQYF
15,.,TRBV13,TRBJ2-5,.,TGTGCCAGCAGCTCCGCAGAAGTATTTCAAGAGACCCAGTACTTC,CASSSAEVFQETQYF
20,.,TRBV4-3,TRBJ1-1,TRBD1,TGCGCCAGCAGCCAACTGACCCCGACAGGGTCGAAGGGAACATTGACTGAAGCTTTCTTT,CASSQLTPTGSKGTLTEAFF
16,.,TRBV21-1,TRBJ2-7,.,TGTGCCAGCACTACCTTGAGGCAGGGACTCCCCTACGAGCAGTACTTC,CASTTLRQGLPYEQYF
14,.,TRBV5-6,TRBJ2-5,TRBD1,TGTGCCAGCAGCTCAACGACAGGGCTAGAGACCCAGTACTTC,CASSSTTGLETQYF
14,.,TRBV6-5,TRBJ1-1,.,TGTGCCAGCAGCGGACGGTGGTCAGACACTGAAGCTTTCTTT,CASSGRWSDTEAFF
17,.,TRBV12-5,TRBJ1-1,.,TGTGCTAGTGGTTTTGGAAGACAGGAGGGGAGCAGCACTGAAGCTTTCTTT,CASGFGRQEGSSTEAFF
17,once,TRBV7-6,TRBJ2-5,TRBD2,TGTGCCAGCAGCTTAGCGCCTGGGGAGGGGACTGAAGAGACCCAGTACTTC,CASSLAPGEGTEETQYF
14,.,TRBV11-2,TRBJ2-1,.,TGTGCCAGCAGCTTAGCGAGCTCCTACAATGAGCAGTTCTTC,CASSLASSYNEQFF
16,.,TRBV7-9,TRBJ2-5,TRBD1,TGTGCCAGCAGCGGTTTGGACAGGGGTTCCCCAGAGACCCAGTACTTC,CASSGLDRGSPETQYF
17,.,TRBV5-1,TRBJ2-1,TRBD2,TGCGCCAGCAGCTTGGCCCTTGGGACTAGCGCTTACAATGAGCAGTTCTTC,CASSLALGTSAYNEQFF
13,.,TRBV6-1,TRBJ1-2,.,TGTGCCAGCAGTGAAGGGTGGGGTTATGGCTACACCTTC,CASSEGWGYGYTF
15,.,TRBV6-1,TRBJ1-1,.,TGTGCCAGCAGTGAAGGTGTAGGCACGAACACTGAAGCTTTCTTT,CASSEGVGTNTEAFF
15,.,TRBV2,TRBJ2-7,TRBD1,TGTGCCAGCGCTGGGGACAGGGGGGGCTCCTACGAGCAGTACTTC,CASAGDRGGSYEQYF
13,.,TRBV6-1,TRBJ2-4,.,TGTGCCAGCAGTGACTCCTTTGATTACATTCAGTACTTC,CASSDSFDYIQYF
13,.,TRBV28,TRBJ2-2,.,TGTGCCAGCAGTCCTAGGGGCACCGGGGAGCTGTTTTTT,CASSPRGTGELFF
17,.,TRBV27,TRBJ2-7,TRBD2,TGTGCCAGCAGTCCCTTCGCGGGTAGCGGGGGCTCGGGAGAGCAGTACTTC,CASSPFAGSGGSGEQYF
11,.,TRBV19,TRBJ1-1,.,TGTGCCAGCCGGGACGTAGTCCAAGCTTTCTTT,CASRDVVQAFF
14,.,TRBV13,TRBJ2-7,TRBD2,TGTGCCAGCAGCTTAAGCGGGAGGGTTTACGAGCAGTACTTC,CASSLSGRVYEQYF
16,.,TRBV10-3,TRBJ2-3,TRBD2,TGTGCCATCAGTGATATAGCGGGGGGGAGCACAGATACGCAGTATTTT,CAISDIAGGSTDTQYF
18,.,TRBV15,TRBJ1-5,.,TGTGCCACCAGCAGCCCACCGACGTTTGTCTATAGCAATCAGCCCCAGCATTTT,CATSSPPTFVYSNQPQHF
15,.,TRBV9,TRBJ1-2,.,TGTGCCAGCAGCTCCGTGCCGGGGGCGGAGGCCGGCTACACCTTC,CASSSVPGAEAGYTF
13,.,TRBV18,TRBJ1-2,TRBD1,TGTGCCAGCTCAGCGACAGGGGCGGAGGGCTACACCTTC,CASSATGAEGYTF
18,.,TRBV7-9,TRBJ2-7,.,TGTGCCAGCAGCTTGCCGAGGGGTAGTCAAACTGTTCTCTACGAGCAGTACTTC,CASSLPRGSQTVLYEQYF
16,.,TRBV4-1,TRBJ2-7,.,TGCGCCAGCAGCCCCCGACCCCGGGACATCTCCTACGAGCAGTACTTC,CASSPRPRDISYEQYF
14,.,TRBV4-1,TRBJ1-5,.,TGCGCCAGCAGCAGGGGGGGTAGCAATCAGCCCCAGCATTTT,CASSRGGSNQPQHF
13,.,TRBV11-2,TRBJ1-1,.,TGTGCCAGCAGCTTAGATCCCGGCCTTGAAGCTTTCTTT,CASSLDPGLEAFF